A single sample is the source of the 13 T cell receptor beta chains below, sequenced in a study of a mutant IDH1 vaccine in newly diagnosed glioma. Their cognate antigens are unknown. The method was immunoSEQ multiplex PCR; TCRdb's version includes in-frame clones alone and lacks a portion of them. There are roughly 52,000 clones in the sample; 84% occur only once, and roughly 4% lies in the top ten. Time point denoted: week 35, safety follow-up. The investigators gave 300 ug of mutant IDH1 20-mer peptide in each vaccine dose, together with topical imiquimod. The sample was PBMCs, taken from a glioma patient whose treatment included an IDH1 peptide vaccine. The receptors shown here come from a woman aged 18-29 years with glioma.

The chain has TRBV2 and TRBJ2-5; 7 nucleotides agree with TRBD2. The CDR3 is 11 amino acids. Losses at the gene ends were 8 bases for V and 4 bases for J; bases not matched to a gene: 1. The germline gives CDR1 SNHLY, CDR2 FYNNEI. The CDR3 region is CASGRGETQYF. The CDR3 DNA reads as TGTGCCAGCGGGAGGGGAGAGACCCAGTACTTC.

The chain couples TRBV19 to TRBJ2-7, with TRBD1 matching over 9 bases. This CDR3 has 13 amino acids. Losses at the gene ends were 3 bases for V and 5 bases for J; bases not matched to a gene: 2. Germline loops: CDR1 LNHDA, CDR2 SQIVND (reference sequence). Here the CDR3 reads CASSITGGNEQYF. The CDR3 DNA sequence: TGTGCCAGTAGTATCACAGGGGGCAACGAGCAGTACTTC.

The gene calls are TRBV7-9 and TRBJ1-5; weak D call: TRBD1 (5 bases). Deletions cut 5 bases from V and 8 bases from J, with 16 bases between. CDR3 length: 14 amino acids. Per germline, CDR1 SEHNR and CDR2 FQNEAQ (reference sequence). The CDR3 DNA reads as TGTGCCAGCAGCCTGAGGGGCGATCTCGAGCCCCAGCATTTT. Its protein is CASSLRGDLEPQHF.

This clone occurred a few times. The chain has TRBV7-6 and TRBJ2-5; 8 bases map to TRBD1. J was trimmed by 0 bases and V by 4 bases; bases with no gene match: 4. Germline CDR1 SGHVS, CDR2 FNYEAQ. The CDR3 loop spans 15 amino acids. The CDR3 DNA is TGTGCCAGCAGCTCGGACAGGGCGTACCAAGAGACCCAGTACTTC. Its protein is CASSSDRAYQETQYF.

The V call is TRBV6-5, the J call TRBJ1-2; 8 bases fit TRBD1. Germline V CDR1 and CDR2: MNHEY, SVGAGI. The CDR3 has 15 amino acids. Losses at the gene ends were 2 bases for V and 1 base for J; bases not matched to a gene: 3. The CDR3 reads CASSYRGQGNYGYTF. The CDR3 bases are TGTGCCAGCAGTTACCGTGGACAGGGTAACTATGGCTACACCTTC.

The chain uses TRBV6-1 and TRBJ1-1; D remains unclear. The V and J ends lost 3 bases and 0 bases respectively, with 14 bases between them. CDR3 length: 16 amino acids. Germline loops: CDR1 MNHNS, CDR2 SASEGT. The CDR3 DNA sequence: TGTGCCAGCAGTGACCCTCGGGAGACTTTGAACACTGAAGCTTTCTTT. Its translation is CASSDPRETLNTEAFF.

This clone was detected only a few times. V is TRBV6-1 and J is TRBJ1-5; D might be TRBD1 (5 bases). The CDR3 sequence is 13 residues long. From germline, CDR1 is MNHNS and CDR2 SASEGT. Trimming stripped 2 bases from V and 7 bases from J, with 9 bases between. CDR3 region: CASSEQGGQPQHF. The CDR3 DNA reads TGTGCCAGCAGTGAACAGGGAGGACAGCCCCAGCATTTT.

V usage is TRBV20-1 and J usage is TRBJ2-3, with a tentative D call TRBD2 (6 bases). There are 11 residues in the CDR3. The V gene lost 6 bases and the J gene lost 5 bases, with 9 bases spanning the gap. Germline assignment: CDR1 DFQATT and CDR2 SNEGSKA (reference sequence). The CDR3 nucleotides read TGCAGTGCCGGGAGAGGAGATACGCAGTATTTT. It encodes CSAGRGDTQYF.

The V and J genes are TRBV4-3 and TRBJ2-2; 9 bases match TRBD1. V was pared by 1 base and J by 5 bases, with 14 bases of the junction left unmatched. Per germline, CDR1 LGHNA and CDR2 YSLEER. This CDR3 region has 19 residues. The CDR3 DNA reads as TGCGCCAGCAGCCAAGGGCTCGGACAGGGGACGCGTCTGACCGGGGAGCTGTTTTTT. Amino acid sequence: CASSQGLGQGTRLTGELFF.

The CDR3 here is CATGDMTTYEQYF. The CDR3 nucleotides are TGTGCCACCGGGGACATGACCACCTACGAGCAGTACTTC. The chain employs TRBV27 and TRBJ2-7; D might be TRBD1 (6 bases). Germline CDR1 and CDR2: MNHEY and SMNVEV (reference sequence). V lost 10 bases, J lost 2 bases, and 15 bases lay in between. The CDR3 sequence is 13 residues long.

This chain connects TRBV4-2 to TRBJ2-1; 16 nucleotides line up with TRBD2. J lost 2 bases, V lost 3 bases, and 10 bases had no gene match. CDR3 length: 20 amino acids. Germline V gives CDR1 LGHNA, CDR2 YNFKEQ. Here the CDR3 DNA reads TGTGCCAGCAGCCATGGTACCGGGACTAGCGGGAGGGCCGCCTACAATGAGCAGTTCTTC. Protein sequence: CASSHGTGTSGRAAYNEQFF.

The V gene is TRBV5-6, the J gene TRBJ2-3; no firm D call. In germline, CDR1 is SGHDT, CDR2 YYEEEE. The CDR3 sequence is 16 residues long. V was shortened by 4 bases and J by 3 bases, with 18 bases between the two germline ends. CDR3 coding DNA: TGTGCCAGCAGCCCCCGAGGAAGTCCACTGACAGATACGCAGTATTTT. Residues: CASSPRGSPLTDTQYF. Filled out from reference TRBV5-6 and TRBJ2-3, the complete variable domain reads DAGVTQSPTHLIKTRGQQVTLRCSPKSGHDTVSWYQQALGQGPQFIFQYYEEEERQRGNFPDRFSGHQFPNYSSELNVNALLLGDSALYLCASSPRGSPLTDTQYFGPGTRLTVL.

The rearrangement uses TRBV7-2 and TRBJ2-2, with no clear D. From germline, CDR1 is SGHTA and CDR2 FQGNSA. Trimming cost V 1 base and J 7 bases, with 10 bases left between them. The CDR3 is 14 residues long. The CDR3 protein is CASSLGPAHGELFF. The CDR3 coding sequence is TGTGCCAGCAGCTTAGGACCAGCTCACGGGGAGCTGTTTTTT.